The clone carrying this TCR beta chain was recorded at least ten times. Its target is not known. These data originate in a study of T cells after posttransplantation cyclophosphamide. Study-level points and caveats: Donor CD8+ memory clones often dominated recipient blood repertoires at later times. Skin or GI-infiltrating T cells shared few TRB sequences with blood. TRB clonality was highly associated with recipient CMV seropositivity and reactivation.

The related graft donor's blood sample was taken on the day of bone marrow donation. Germline values: CDR1 LNHDA, CDR2 SQIVND (reference sequence). V gave up 5 bases and J gave up 6 bases, with 17 bases separating them. The CDR3 length is 14 residues. TCRdb's table, derived via immunoSEQ multiplex PCR, lists solely in-frame clones and lacks some. Recorded here are 45,000 to 55,000 clones, none singletons. Sequenced sample: PBMCs. This chain links TRBV19 with TRBJ2-7; tentatively, D is TRBD1 (5 bases). The sequence derives from a man between 40 and 49 years old in good health, CMV-negative, and a related stem cell transplant donor. This chain's CDR3 is CASSPSTDSTEQYF. Here the CDR3 DNA reads TGTGCCAGTAGTCCCTCCACCGACAGTACCGAGCAGTACTTC.